The 7 T cell receptor beta chains below come from one sample, sequenced in a study of radiotherapy plus CTLA-4 blockade in lung cancer. Here immunoSEQ multiplex PCR was the method, and the copy in TCRdb shows in-frame clones only, minus some. The sample consists of about 62,000 clones, approximately 79% of them appearing once. The sample was peripheral blood, taken from a patient treated with radiotherapy plus ipilimumab. All receptors come from a human donor with non-small cell lung cancer who had a complete response to radiotherapy plus ipilimumab.

The count of this clone is one. The genes are TRBV6-1 and TRBJ1-2; D might be TRBD1 (5 bases). CDR3 size: 14 residues. Trimming took off 4 bases at V and 4 bases at J, with 13 bases between the two ends. The germline V gene encodes CDR1 MNHNS and CDR2 SASEGT. The chain's CDR3 is CASSGKGAGYGYTF. CDR3 DNA: TGTGCCAGCAGTGGCAAAGGGGCCGGCTATGGCTACACCTTC.

The chain uses TRBV7-6 and TRBJ2-3; 7 bases map to TRBD2. With 5 bases clipped from V and 6 bases from J, the junction kept 8 bases outside the gene matches. CDR3 length: 14 residues. Germline V gene sequence: CDR1 SGHVS, CDR2 FNYEAQ. CDR3 amino acids: CASSPRLAADTQYF. CDR3 nucleotides: TGTGCCAGCAGCCCCAGACTAGCAGCTGATACGCAGTATTTT. Combining the CDR3 with reference TRBV7-6 and TRBJ2-3 gives the whole variable domain GAGVSQSPRYKVTKRGQDVALRCDPISGHVSLYWYRQALGQGPEFLTYFNYEAQQDKSGLPNDRFSAERPEGSISTLTIQRTEQRDSAMYRCASSPRLAADTQYFGPGTRLTVL.

The chain links TRBV6-1 to TRBJ1-6; perhaps TRBD1 as D (6 bases). V shed 4 bases and J shed 10 bases, with 14 bases lying between them. Germline V gives CDR1 MNHNS, CDR2 SASEGT. The CDR3 extends over 14 amino acids. CDR3 DNA: TGTGCCAGCAGTGTGGGGGGGGCTCTGTCACCCCTCCACTTT. It yields the protein CASSVGGALSPLHF.

The genes are TRBV6-5 and TRBJ2-7, with 7 bases that match TRBD2. Losses at the gene ends were 0 bases for V and 4 bases for J; bases not matched to a gene: 9. Germline CDR1 and CDR2: MNHEY and SVGAGI. The CDR3 is 16 amino acids. Here the CDR3 reads CASSYSGGGAGYEQYF. The CDR3 DNA sequence: TGTGCCAGCAGTTACTCCGGGGGAGGGGCAGGTTACGAGCAGTACTTC.

The V and J genes are TRBV19 and TRBJ1-5; TRBD1 aligns across 9 bases. The V and J ends lost 5 bases and 2 bases, in that order; junction bases with no gene match: 4. The length of the CDR3 is 15 residues. CDR1 and CDR2 (germline): LNHDA, SQIVND (reference sequence). CDR3 DNA sequence: TGTGCCAGTAGTTCGGACAGGGGAGGCAATCAGCCCCAGCATTTT. Translating gives CASSSDRGGNQPQHF.

V is TRBV15 and J is TRBJ2-7; D is unclear. With 0 bases removed from V and 2 bases from J, the gap between germline ends came to 17 bases. The CDR3 spans 17 residues. CDR1 and CDR2 from the germline V gene are LNHNV and YYDKDF (reference sequence). The CDR3 spells CATSRDSSRVLAYEQYF. The CDR3, as DNA: TGTGCCACCAGCAGAGATAGTAGCCGGGTTCTAGCCTACGAGCAGTACTTC.

This chain links TRBV27 with TRBJ1-2, with D tentatively TRBD1 (5 bases). This CDR3 has 17 amino acids. V lost 6 bases and J 8 bases, leaving 28 bases between the germline ends. Germline CDR1 and CDR2: MNHEY and SMNVEV (reference sequence). The CDR3: CASRAGQGRSSGGGYTF. Here the CDR3 DNA reads TGTGCCAGCAGGGCAGGGCAGGGTAGATCTTCGGGTGGGGGCTACACCTTC.